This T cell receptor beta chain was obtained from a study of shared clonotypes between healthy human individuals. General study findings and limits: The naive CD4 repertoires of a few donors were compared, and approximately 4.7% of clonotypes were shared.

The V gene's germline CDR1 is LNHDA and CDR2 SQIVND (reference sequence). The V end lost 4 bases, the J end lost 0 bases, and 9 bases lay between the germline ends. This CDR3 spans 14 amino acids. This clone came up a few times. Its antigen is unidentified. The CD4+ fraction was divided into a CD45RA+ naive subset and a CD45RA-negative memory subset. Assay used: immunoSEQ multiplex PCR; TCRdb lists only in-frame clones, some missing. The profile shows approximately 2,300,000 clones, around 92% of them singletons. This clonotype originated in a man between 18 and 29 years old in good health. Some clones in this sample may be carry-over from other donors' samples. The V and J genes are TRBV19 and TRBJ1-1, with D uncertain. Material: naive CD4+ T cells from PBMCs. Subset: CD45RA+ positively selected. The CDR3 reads CASSTTGMNTEAFF. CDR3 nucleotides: TGTGCCAGTAGTACGACTGGGATGAACACTGAAGCTTTCTTT.